This TCR beta chain was recovered during a study of blood T cells in healthy people across ages. Study findings and constraints: Long-lived donors carried more naive CD4+ cells and greater diversity than aged donors.

Trimming pared 0 bases from V and 7 bases from J, leaving 8 bases between. CDR1 and CDR2 from the germline V gene are SGHRS and YFSETQ. This CDR3 comprises 13 residues. As to this clonotype: As yet, its antigen is unknown.

A sample-barcoded 5' primer and a J-beta primer mix were used in a second PCR of roughly 7 to 11 cycles. TCRdb ran MiXCR on the 5' RACE reads and lists one entry per CDR3 protein. The data contain about 640,000 distinct CDR3 sequences, 58% of them singletons. This clonotype was obtained from a man aged 55 to 70 in good health. The chain is built from TRBV5-1 and TRBJ1-5, with unresolved D. The sample taken for sequencing was blood. The CDR3 sequence is CASSLDRSQPQHF. DNA of the CDR3: TGCGCCAGCAGCTTGGATCGGAGCCAGCCCCAGCATTTT.